A single sample is the source of the 23 T cell receptor beta chains below, sequenced in a study of blood T cell repertoires in COVID-19. Assay used: immunoSEQ multiplex PCR; TCRdb lists only in-frame clones, some missing. The sample has some 83,000 clones, approximately 88% seen once; the top ten hold roughly 5.3%. Material for sequencing was peripheral blood. The receptor set was obtained from a woman of 80 years or more with active or convalescent COVID-19.

The CDR3 is CASSKGGSGEQFF. The DNA for the CDR3 is TGTGCCAGCAGCAAGGGAGGATCTGGTGAGCAGTTCTTC. The V gene is TRBV9, the J gene TRBJ2-1, with D maybe TRBD2 (6 bases). Per germline, CDR1 SGDLS and CDR2 YYNGEE. The V and J ends lost 4 bases and 9 bases respectively, with 14 bases between them. The CDR3 spans 13 residues.

This chain connects TRBV5-4 to TRBJ1-2; TRBD1 matches 9 bases. The CDR3 covers 14 residues. Per the germline V gene, CDR1 is SGHNT and CDR2 is YYREEE (reference sequence). The V gene end was trimmed by 2 bases and the J gene end by 4 bases; junction bases not matched to a gene: 3. CDR3 DNA sequence: TGTGCCAGCAGCTTCACAGGGGGCAGCTATGGCTACACCTTC. Translating gives CASSFTGGSYGYTF.

This clone occurred a few times. The chain couples TRBV7-2 to TRBJ2-1; D unclear. Germline V CDR1 and CDR2: SGHTA, FQGNSA. The germline V and J ends were trimmed by 1 base and 6 bases, with 13 bases remaining between them. The CDR3 has 15 amino acids. This CDR3 is CASSLVLRESNEQFF. Here the CDR3 DNA reads TGTGCCAGCAGCTTAGTCCTTCGTGAGAGCAATGAGCAGTTCTTC.

This clone occurred once. V gene TRBV3-1 (or the pseudogene TRBV3-2) combines with J gene TRBJ1-3, with D tentatively TRBD1 (6 bases). The V and J ends lost 5 bases and 2 bases respectively, with 10 bases between them. Germline-derived CDR1 and CDR2 are LGHDT and YNNKEL (reference sequence). The CDR3 is made up of 14 amino acids. This CDR3 reads CASSRGGTGNTIYF. CDR3 sequence (DNA): TGTGCCAGCAGCAGGGGGGGCACTGGAAACACCATATATTTT.

The chain has TRBV9 and TRBJ2-3; a weak D match, TRBD1 (5 bases). Germline V lookup: CDR1 SGDLS, CDR2 YYNGEE. The V gene lost 0 bases and the J gene lost 2 bases, with 10 bases spanning the gap. The CDR3 sequence is 15 residues long. CDR3: CASSVEAGFTDTQYF. The CDR3, as DNA: TGTGCCAGCAGCGTAGAGGCAGGGTTCACAGATACGCAGTATTTT.

The V and J genes are TRBV28 and TRBJ1-1; TRBD1 matches 9 bases. Losses at the gene ends were 5 bases for V and 4 bases for J; bases not matched to a gene: 2. This CDR3 contains 13 residues. Germline assignment: CDR1 MDHEN and CDR2 SYDVKM. CDR3 bases: TGTGCCAGCAGTCGACAGGGGGGCACTGAAGCTTTCTTT. It codes for CASSRQGGTEAFF.

A word on this clone: Other DNA variants within this sample encode the same CDR3. The rearrangement joins TRBV6-5 to TRBJ2-1, with D maybe TRBD2 (6 bases). V lost 8 bases to trimming and J lost 6 bases, with 11 bases between them. The CDR3 runs 12 residues. Germline assignment: CDR1 MNHEY and CDR2 SVGAGI. DNA of the CDR3: TGTGCCAGCTCCCCCGGGGGCAATGAGCAGTTCTTC. This sequence encodes CASSPGGNEQFF.

The J gene is TRBJ2-7, the V gene TRBV5-6, with TRBD1 as a possible D gene (5 bases). The CDR3 is made up of 14 amino acids. V lost 0 bases and J lost 6, with 13 bases in between. Germline loops: CDR1 SGHDT, CDR2 YYEEEE. CDR3 bases: TGTGCCAGCAGCTTGGTCACAGGTTCCCTCGAGCAGTACTTC. Its translation is CASSLVTGSLEQYF.

CDR3 region: CASSFERGTPDTQYF. The CDR3 DNA follows: TGTGCCAGCAGCTTTGAACGGGGGACTCCAGATACGCAGTATTTT. J is TRBJ2-3 and V is TRBV5-6; a weak D match, TRBD2 (6 bases). The CDR3 length is 15 residues. Deletions cut 2 bases from V and 4 bases from J, with 14 bases between. The germline V gene has CDR1 SGHDT and CDR2 YYEEEE.

In nucleotides, the CDR3 is TGTGCCAGCAGCCTTACAGGGGCGCCCTGGAACGAGCAGTACTTC. It translates to CASSLTGAPWNEQYF. This chain joins TRBV5-6 and TRBJ2-7, with 7 bases fitting TRBD1. V shed 4 bases and J 5 bases; nucleotides not matched to a gene: 12. Germline-derived CDR1 and CDR2 are SGHDT and YYEEEE. This CDR3 comprises 15 residues. The variable domain in full, with the rest retrieved from reference TRBV5-6 and TRBJ2-7, is DAGVTQSPTHLIKTRGQQVTLRCSPKSGHDTVSWYQQALGQGPQFIFQYYEEEERQRGNFPDRFSGHQFPNYSSELNVNALLLGDSALYLCASSLTGAPWNEQYFGPGTRLTVT.

This clone showed up just a few times. The V gene is TRBV13, the J gene TRBJ2-7; D is undetermined. Germline assignment: CDR1 PRHDT and CDR2 FYEKMQ (reference sequence). V lost 0 bases and J 8 bases, leaving 11 bases between the germline ends. This CDR3 is built from 13 residues. DNA of the CDR3: TGTGCCAGCAGCTTAGGAACAACGTTTAAGCAGTACTTC. Translation: CASSLGTTFKQYF.

The chain recombines TRBV4-3 with TRBJ2-7; no clear D. Germline V gene sequence: CDR1 LGHNA, CDR2 YSLEER. Deletions cut 4 bases from V and 3 bases from J, with 7 bases between. CDR3 size: 12 residues. CDR3: CASSLLNYEQYF. The CDR3 DNA sequence: TGCGCCAGCAGCCTACTAAACTACGAGCAGTACTTC.

This chain links TRBV7-2 with TRBJ1-3, with 8 positions matching TRBD1. Germline trimming cut 5 bases from V and 5 bases from J; bases unmatched to any gene: 8. This CDR3 contains 15 residues. Per the germline V gene, CDR1 is SGHTA and CDR2 is FQGNSA. Here the CDR3 DNA reads TGTGCCAGCAGCCTCGGGACAGGTCGTCGAAACACCATATATTTT. Amino acid sequence: CASSLGTGRRNTIYF.

The chain combines TRBV7-8 with TRBJ1-2; TRBD1 aligns across 8 bases. CDR1 is SGHVS, CDR2 FQNEAQ, per germline. V was clipped by 5 bases and J by 4 bases; unmatched bases: 6. This CDR3 region has 14 residues. Here the CDR3 DNA reads TGTGCCAGCAGCCCAGACAGGGGTTCCTATGGCTACACCTTC. Amino acids: CASSPDRGSYGYTF. Complete variable domain (other parts from reference TRBV7-8 and TRBJ1-2): GAGVSQSPRYKVAKRGQDVALRCDPISGHVSLFWYQQALGQGPEFLTYFQNEAQLDKSGLPSDRFFAERPEGSVSTLKIQRTQQEDSAVYLCASSPDRGSYGYTFGSGTRLTVV.

V gene TRBV27 combines with J gene TRBJ2-1; 11 nucleotides match TRBD2. The trim removed 6 bases at V and 9 bases at J, leaving 7 bases unmatched. The CDR3 extends over 14 amino acids. Germline V gene data show CDR1 as MNHEY and CDR2 as SMNVEV (reference sequence). This chain's CDR3 is CASRLAGGRSEQFF. The CDR3 DNA reads as TGTGCCAGCAGGCTAGCGGGGGGCAGGAGTGAGCAGTTCTTC.

V gene TRBV5-1 combines with J gene TRBJ2-1, with D possibly being TRBD2 (6 bases). CDR3 size: 14 residues. Germline values: CDR1 SGHRS, CDR2 YFSETQ. Trimming removed 4 bases at V and 9 bases at J, with 17 bases between. The CDR3 here is CASSRWGGTGEQFF. The CDR3 region has the DNA TGCGCCAGCAGCCGGTGGGGCGGGACGGGTGAGCAGTTCTTC.

V and J are TRBV15 and TRBJ1-2; 11 bases align to TRBD1. V shed 1 base and J 5 bases; nucleotides not matched to a gene: 3. Germline-derived CDR1 and CDR2 are LNHNV and YYDKDF (reference sequence). The CDR3 has 15 amino acids. In nucleotides, the CDR3 is TGTGCCACCAGCAGAGGGGGACAGGGGGTATATGGCTACACCTTC. Translating gives CATSRGGQGVYGYTF.

The chain links TRBV7-9 to TRBJ1-2, with 9 bases fitting TRBD1. CDR3 length equals 16 residues. Germline V lookup: CDR1 SEHNR, CDR2 FQNEAQ (reference sequence). The junction had 12 bases not matched to a gene; V was cut back by 5 bases and J by 5 bases. CDR3 sequence reads: CASSPSTGQGPYGYTF. The CDR3 DNA sequence: TGTGCCAGCAGCCCCTCTACGGGACAGGGACCATATGGCTACACCTTC.

The chain combines TRBV6-2 or TRBV6-3 with TRBJ2-7; D possibly corresponds to TRBD2 (7 bases). Germline loops: CDR1 MNHEY, CDR2 SVGEGT. Trimming took off 5 bases at V and 7 bases at J, with 24 bases between the two ends. The CDR3 loop spans 16 amino acids. Here the CDR3 reads CASSPPRVGGAREQYF. In DNA, the CDR3 is TGTGCCAGCAGTCCCCCTCGTGTAGGGGGGGCGAGAGAGCAGTACTTC.

The chain combines TRBV7-3 with TRBJ1-2; D unclear. Deletions cut 3 bases from V and 6 bases from J, with 14 bases between. CDR3 size: 14 residues. In germline, CDR1 is SGHTA, CDR2 FQGTGA. CDR3 coding DNA: TGTGCCAGCAGCTTCGGTGGGAGGAACGATGGCTACACCTTC. Translated, it gives CASSFGGRNDGYTF.

The rearrangement uses TRBV28 and TRBJ2-3; 8 nucleotides line up with TRBD1. The germline CDR1 and CDR2 sequences are MDHEN and SYDVKM. The J segment lost 0 bases and the V segment lost 5 bases, leaving 10 bases of the junction unmatched. The CDR3 extends over 17 amino acids. CDR3 protein: CASSLLGQGQSTDTQYF. The CDR3 DNA reads as TGTGCCAGCAGTCTCCTAGGACAGGGACAAAGCACAGATACGCAGTATTTT.

The table lists this clone with a few counts. The gene calls are TRBV19 and TRBJ1-5; unclear D gene. Germline CDR1 LNHDA, CDR2 SQIVND (reference sequence). Trimming took 1 base from V and 7 from J, leaving 8 bases between them. There are 13 residues in the CDR3. CDR3 DNA sequence: TGTGCCAGTAGTATAGTTCAGGAACAGCCCCAGCATTTT. This gives the protein CASSIVQEQPQHF. The variable domain in full, completed from reference TRBV19 and TRBJ1-5, reads DGGITQSPKYLFRKEGQNVTLSCEQNLNHDAMYWYRQDPGQGLRLIYYSQIVNDFQKGDIAEGYSVSREKKESFPLTVTSAQKNPTAFYLCASSIVQEQPQHFGDGTRLSIL.

The chain combines TRBV11-2 with TRBJ2-7, with D maybe TRBD1 (6 bases). This CDR3 has 15 amino acids. With 0 bases removed from V and 1 base from J, the gap between germline ends came to 10 bases. CDR1 and CDR2 from the germline V gene are SGHAT and FQNNGV. The CDR3 DNA reads TGTGCCAGCAGCTTAGAAAGGGGGTCGTCCTACGAGCAGTACTTC. This codes for CASSLERGSSYEQYF.